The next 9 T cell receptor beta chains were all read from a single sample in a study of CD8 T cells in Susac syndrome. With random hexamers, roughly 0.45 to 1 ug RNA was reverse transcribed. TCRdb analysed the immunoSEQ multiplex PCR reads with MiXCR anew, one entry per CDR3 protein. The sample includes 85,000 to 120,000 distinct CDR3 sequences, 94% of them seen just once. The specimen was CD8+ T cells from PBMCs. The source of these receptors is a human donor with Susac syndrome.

CDR3 DNA: TGCAGTGCCCCAAGGGGGGTTGAAGCTTTCTTT. Protein sequence: CSAPRGVEAFF. The chain couples TRBV20-1 to TRBJ1-1; possibly TRBD1 for D (6 bases). Germline values: CDR1 DFQATT, CDR2 SNEGSKA (reference sequence). The V gene lost 6 bases and the J gene lost 7 bases, with 12 bases spanning the gap. The CDR3 spans 11 residues.

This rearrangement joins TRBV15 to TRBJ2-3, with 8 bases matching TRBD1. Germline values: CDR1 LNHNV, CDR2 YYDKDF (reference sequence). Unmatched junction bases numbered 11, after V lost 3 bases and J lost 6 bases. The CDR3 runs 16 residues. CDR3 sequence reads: CATSSGGAGGMDTQYF. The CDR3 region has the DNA TGTGCCACCAGCAGTGGGGGCGCAGGGGGCATGGATACGCAGTATTTT.

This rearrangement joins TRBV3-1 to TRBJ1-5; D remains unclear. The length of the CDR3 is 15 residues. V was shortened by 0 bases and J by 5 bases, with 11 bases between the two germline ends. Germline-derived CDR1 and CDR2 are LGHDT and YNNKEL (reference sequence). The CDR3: CASSQDGTLDQPQHF. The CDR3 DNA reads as TGTGCCAGCAGCCAAGATGGAACACTTGATCAGCCCCAGCATTTT.

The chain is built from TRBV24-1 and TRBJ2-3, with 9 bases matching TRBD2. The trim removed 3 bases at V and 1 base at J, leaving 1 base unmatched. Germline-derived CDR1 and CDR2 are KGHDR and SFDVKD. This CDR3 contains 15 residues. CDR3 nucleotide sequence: TGTGCCACCAGTGATCAGCGGGGGGGCACAGATACGCAGTATTTT. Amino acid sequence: CATSDQRGGTDTQYF.

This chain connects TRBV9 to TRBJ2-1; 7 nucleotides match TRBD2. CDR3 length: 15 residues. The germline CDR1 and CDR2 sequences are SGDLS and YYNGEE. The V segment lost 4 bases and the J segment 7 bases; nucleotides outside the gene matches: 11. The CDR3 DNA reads TGTGCCAGCAGCTCGCCGGGACTACTAGGGAATGAGCAGTTCTTC. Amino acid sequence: CASSSPGLLGNEQFF.

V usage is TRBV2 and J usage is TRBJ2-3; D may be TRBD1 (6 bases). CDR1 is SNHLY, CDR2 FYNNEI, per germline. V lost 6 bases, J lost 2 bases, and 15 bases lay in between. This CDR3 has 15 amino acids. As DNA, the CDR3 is TGTGCCAGCAGACCAGGGGTGAGAAACACAGATACGCAGTATTTT. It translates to CASRPGVRNTDTQYF.

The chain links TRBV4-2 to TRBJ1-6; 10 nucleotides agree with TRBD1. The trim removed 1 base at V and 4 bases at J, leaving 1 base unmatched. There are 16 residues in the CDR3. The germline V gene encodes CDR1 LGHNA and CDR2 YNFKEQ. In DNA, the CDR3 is TGTGCCAGCAGCCAAGTGGGACAGGGGTATAATTCACCCCTCCACTTT. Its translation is CASSQVGQGYNSPLHF.

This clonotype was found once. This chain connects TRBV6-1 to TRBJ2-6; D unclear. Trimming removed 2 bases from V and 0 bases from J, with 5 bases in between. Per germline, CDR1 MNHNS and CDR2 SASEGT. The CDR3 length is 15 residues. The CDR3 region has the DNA TGTGCCAGCAGTGAACAAGTCTCTGGGGCCAACGTCCTGACTTTC. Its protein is CASSEQVSGANVLTF.

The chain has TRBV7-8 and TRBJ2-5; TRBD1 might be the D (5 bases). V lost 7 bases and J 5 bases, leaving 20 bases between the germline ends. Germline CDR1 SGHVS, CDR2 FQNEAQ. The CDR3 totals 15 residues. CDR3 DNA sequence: TGTGCCAGCACCCCCAAGGGGCAGATGGGGGAGACCCAGTACTTC. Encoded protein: CASTPKGQMGETQYF. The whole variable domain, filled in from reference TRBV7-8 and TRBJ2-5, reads GAGVSQSPRYKVAKRGQDVALRCDPISGHVSLFWYQQALGQGPEFLTYFQNEAQLDKSGLPSDRFFAERPEGSVSTLKIQRTQQEDSAVYLCASTPKGQMGETQYFGPGTRLLVL.